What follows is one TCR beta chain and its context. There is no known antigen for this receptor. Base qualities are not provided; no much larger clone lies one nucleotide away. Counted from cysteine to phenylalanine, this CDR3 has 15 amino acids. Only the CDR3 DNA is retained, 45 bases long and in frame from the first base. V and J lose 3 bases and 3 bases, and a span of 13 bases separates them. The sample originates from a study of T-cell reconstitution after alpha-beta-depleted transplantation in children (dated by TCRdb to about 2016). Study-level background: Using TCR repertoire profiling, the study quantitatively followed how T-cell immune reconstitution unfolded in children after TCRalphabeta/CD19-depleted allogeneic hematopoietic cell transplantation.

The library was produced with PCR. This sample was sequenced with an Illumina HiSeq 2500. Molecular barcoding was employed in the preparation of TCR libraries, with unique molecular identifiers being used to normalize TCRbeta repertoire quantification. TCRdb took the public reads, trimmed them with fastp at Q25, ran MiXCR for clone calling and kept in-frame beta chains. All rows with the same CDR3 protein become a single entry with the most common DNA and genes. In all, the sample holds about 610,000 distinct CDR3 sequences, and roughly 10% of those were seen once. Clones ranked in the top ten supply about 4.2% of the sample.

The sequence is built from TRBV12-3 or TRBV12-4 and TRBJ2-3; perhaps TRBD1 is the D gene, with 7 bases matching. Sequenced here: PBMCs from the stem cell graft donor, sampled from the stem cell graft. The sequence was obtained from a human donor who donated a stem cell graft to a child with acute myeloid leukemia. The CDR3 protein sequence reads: CASSFGGGTTDTQYF. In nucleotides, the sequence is TGTGCCAGCAGTTTTGGAGGGGGCACGACAGATACGCAGTATTTT.